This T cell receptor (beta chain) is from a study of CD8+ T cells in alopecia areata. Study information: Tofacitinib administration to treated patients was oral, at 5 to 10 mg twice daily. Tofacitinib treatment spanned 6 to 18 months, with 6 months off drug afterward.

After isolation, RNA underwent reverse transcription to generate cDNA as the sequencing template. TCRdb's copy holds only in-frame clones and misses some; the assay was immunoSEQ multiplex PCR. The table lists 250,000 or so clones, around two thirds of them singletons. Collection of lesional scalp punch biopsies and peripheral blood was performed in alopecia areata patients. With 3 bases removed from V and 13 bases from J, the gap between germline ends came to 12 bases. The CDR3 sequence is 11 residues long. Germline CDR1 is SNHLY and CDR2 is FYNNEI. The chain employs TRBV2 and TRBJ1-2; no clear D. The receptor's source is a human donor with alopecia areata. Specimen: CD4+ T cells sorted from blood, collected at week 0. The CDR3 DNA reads TGTGCCAGCAGTGAGGGCGAGCCTGTCACCTTC. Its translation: CASSEGEPVTF.